This T cell receptor beta chain was sequenced for a study of T-cell reconstitution after alpha-beta-depleted transplantation in children. Germline V CDR1 and CDR2: SGHAT, FQDESV (reference sequence). V trimming: 5 bases; J trimming: 5 bases; junction bases outside the gene matches: 7. There are 14 residues in the CDR3. The library targeted TCRbeta and was prepared with unique molecular identifiers. TCRdb re-called the PCR reads through MiXCR, storing one row per CDR3 protein. This sample has around 250,000 distinct CDR3 sequences, with approximately 9.6% found just once. This clonotype came up a few times.

The chain joins TRBV11-1 to TRBJ1-1; 8 nucleotides agree with TRBD1. The sequences come from PBMCs from the stem cell graft donor, collected from the stem cell graft. The clonotype originates from a human donor who donated a stem cell graft to a child with SCID. CDR3 residues: CASSGRGRGTEAFF. Here the CDR3 DNA reads TGTGCCAGCAGCGGCAGGGGGCGGGGGACTGAAGCTTTCTTT. The full variable domain, its missing parts supplied by reference TRBV11-1 and TRBJ1-1, is EAEVAQSPRYKITEKSQAVAFWCDPISGHATLYWYRQILGQGPELLVQFQDESVVDDSQLPKDRFSAERLKGVDSTLKIQPAELGDSAMYLCASSGRGRGTEAFFGQGTRLTVV.